This T cell receptor (beta chain) was identified during a study of blood T cell repertoires in COVID-19. CDR1 WSHSY and CDR2 SAAADI come from the germline V gene. The V gene end was trimmed by 6 bases and the J gene end by 7 bases; junction bases not matched to a gene: 5. The CDR3 extends over 13 amino acids. Here immunoSEQ multiplex PCR was the method, and the copy in TCRdb shows in-frame clones only, minus some. This repertoire shows over 250,000 clones, 70% to 90% found once; its top ten account for around 13%. The source material was peripheral blood. This TCR was recovered from a woman between 65 and 79 years old with COVID-19, enrolled during active disease. This chain joins TRBV10-2 and TRBJ2-1; 8 nucleotides line up with TRBD1. The CDR3 sequence: CASRLRGRNEQFF. In DNA form, the CDR3 reads TGCGCCAGCAGGCTCAGGGGGCGAAATGAGCAGTTCTTC.